This is a list of T cell receptor beta chains from one sample in a study of blood T cell repertoires in COVID-19. Some clones are missing from TCRdb's copy, which holds only in-frame ones; the method was immunoSEQ multiplex PCR. Of more than 100,000 clones listed, around 81% are singletons. The sequenced sample consisted of peripheral blood. The origin of the receptors is a woman in her fifties or sixties with active or convalescent COVID-19. CDR3s include the opening cysteine and the closing phenylalanine or tryptophan. The D gene is left open where the match is weak. Only some rows state a clone size, as once, few, many or a class for expanded clones.

D gene: TRBD1
J gene: TRBJ2-2
clone size: once
V gene: TRBV6-5
CDR3 length: 15
CDR3 DNA: TGTGCCAGCAGAACAACAGGGGCAGGCACCGGGGAGCTGTTTTTT
CDR3 protein: CASRTTGAGTGELFF

D gene: -
J gene: TRBJ1-3
clone size: -
V gene: TRBV9
CDR3 length: 15
CDR3 DNA: TGTGCCAGCAGCGAGGACAGCTTCTCTGGAAACACCATATATTTT
CDR3 protein: CASSEDSFSGNTIYF

D gene: TRBD1
J gene: TRBJ2-1
clone size: -
V gene: TRBV4-1
CDR3 length: 17
CDR3 DNA: TGCGCCAGCAGCCAGAGGGAGACCGGGACAGCCTACAATGAGCAGTTCTTC
CDR3 protein: CASSQRETGTAYNEQFF

D gene: TRBD1
J gene: TRBJ1-2
clone size: -
V gene: TRBV5-8
CDR3 length: 13
CDR3 DNA: TGTGCCAGCAGCTTTGGACAGGGGGATGGCTACACCTTC
CDR3 protein: CASSFGQGDGYTF

D gene: -
J gene: TRBJ2-7
clone size: once
V gene: TRBV15
CDR3 length: 15
CDR3 DNA: TGTGCCACCAGCAGAGATCGGGACAACTCCTACGAGCAGTACTTC
CDR3 protein: CATSRDRDNSYEQYF

D gene: -
J gene: TRBJ2-3
clone size: -
V gene: TRBV6-5
CDR3 length: 15
CDR3 DNA: TGTGCCAGCACCCCTGAGGACAGACCCACAGATACGCAGTATTTT
CDR3 protein: CASTPEDRPTDTQYF

D gene: TRBD2
J gene: TRBJ2-2
clone size: -
V gene: TRBV29-1
CDR3 length: 14
CDR3 DNA: TGCAGCGTGAGCGGGGCCCTGAACACCGGGGAGCTGTTTTTT
CDR3 protein: CSVSGALNTGELFF

D gene: -
J gene: TRBJ2-5
clone size: -
V gene: TRBV7-9
CDR3 length: 11
CDR3 DNA: TGTGCCAGCAGCCAGAAAGAGACCCAGTACTTC
CDR3 protein: CASSQKETQYF

D gene: -
J gene: TRBJ1-1
clone size: few
V gene: TRBV6-5
CDR3 length: 15
CDR3 DNA: TGTGCCAGCAGCCCCGTTGCAGGTGGGAACACTGAAGCTTTCTTT
CDR3 protein: CASSPVAGGNTEAFF

D gene: TRBD1
J gene: TRBJ1-4
clone size: -
V gene: TRBV6-5
CDR3 length: 15
CDR3 DNA: TGTGCCAGCATCACGGACAGGGGGCGATCTGAAAAACTGTTTTTT
CDR3 protein: CASITDRGRSEKLFF

D gene: -
J gene: TRBJ1-5
clone size: -
V gene: TRBV2
CDR3 length: 13
CDR3 DNA: TGTGCCAGCATGAGGACTGAGAATCAGCCCCAGCATTTT
CDR3 protein: CASMRTENQPQHF

D gene: TRBD2
J gene: TRBJ2-1
clone size: -
V gene: TRBV6-5
CDR3 length: 15
CDR3 DNA: TGTGCCAGCAGTTTACAACCGGGACTAGCGGGGGGCAACTTCTTC
CDR3 protein: CASSLQPGLAGGNFF

D gene: -
J gene: TRBJ2-7
clone size: -
V gene: TRBV6-5
CDR3 length: 15
CDR3 DNA: TGTGCCAGCAGCTTAGCGGTTCCGAGCTCCTACGAGCAGTACTTC
CDR3 protein: CASSLAVPSSYEQYF

D gene: -
J gene: TRBJ1-2
clone size: -
V gene: TRBV6-2/TRBV6-3
CDR3 length: 15
CDR3 DNA: TGTGCCAGCAGTCCCCGGCAGGGCACTAACTATGGCTACACCTTC
CDR3 protein: CASSPRQGTNYGYTF

D gene: -
J gene: TRBJ1-2
clone size: -
V gene: TRBV3-1/TRBV3-2
CDR3 length: 15
CDR3 DNA: TGTGCCAGCAGCCAAGTTGTAGACAGGACCTATGGCTACACCTTC
CDR3 protein: CASSQVVDRTYGYTF

D gene: TRBD1
J gene: TRBJ1-1
clone size: -
V gene: TRBV6-5
CDR3 length: 14
CDR3 DNA: TGTGCCAGCAGAGGACAGGGCGCGAACACTGAAGCTTTCTTT
CDR3 protein: CASRGQGANTEAFF

D gene: -
J gene: TRBJ1-1
clone size: -
V gene: TRBV29-1
CDR3 length: 13
CDR3 DNA: TGCAGCGTCTCGACGGGGTTGAACACTGAAGCTTTCTTT
CDR3 protein: CSVSTGLNTEAFF

D gene: -
J gene: TRBJ2-2
clone size: -
V gene: TRBV11-3
CDR3 length: 14
CDR3 DNA: TGTGCCAGCAGCTTACTGAAGGAGGCCGGGGAGCTGTTTTTT
CDR3 protein: CASSLLKEAGELFF

D gene: -
J gene: TRBJ1-5
clone size: -
V gene: TRBV5-6
CDR3 length: 15
CDR3 DNA: TGTGCCAGCAGCTTGGGGGCGGGAATAGATCAGCCCCAGCATTTT
CDR3 protein: CASSLGAGIDQPQHF

D gene: TRBD1
J gene: TRBJ1-2
clone size: -
V gene: TRBV28
CDR3 length: 15
CDR3 DNA: TGTGCCAGCAGTTTAGAAAGGACAGGGGGCTATGGCTACACCTTC
CDR3 protein: CASSLERTGGYGYTF

D gene: -
J gene: TRBJ2-7
clone size: few
V gene: TRBV6-5
CDR3 length: 13
CDR3 DNA: TGTGCCAGCAGTTCAGGACAGCCGCCCGAGCAGTACTTC
CDR3 protein: CASSSGQPPEQYF

D gene: TRBD1
J gene: TRBJ1-1
clone size: -
V gene: TRBV7-2
CDR3 length: 15
CDR3 DNA: TGTGCCAGCAGCTTAGGGCGGACAGGGAACACTGAAGCTTTCTTT
CDR3 protein: CASSLGRTGNTEAFF

D gene: TRBD1
J gene: TRBJ1-2
clone size: -
V gene: TRBV30
CDR3 length: 14
CDR3 DNA: TGTGCCTGGAGTGGGACAGGGTTCGGTTATGGCTACACCTTC
CDR3 protein: CAWSGTGFGYGYTF

D gene: -
J gene: TRBJ1-1
clone size: -
V gene: TRBV6-5
CDR3 length: 15
CDR3 DNA: TGTGCCAGCAGTATAAGTCGGGGGTTAGGCACTGAAGCTTTCTTT
CDR3 protein: CASSISRGLGTEAFF

D gene: TRBD2
J gene: TRBJ2-7
clone size: once
V gene: TRBV19
CDR3 length: 15
CDR3 DNA: TGTGCCAGTAGTTCGAGGACTAGCGGGAGCTACGAGCAGTACTTC
CDR3 protein: CASSSRTSGSYEQYF

D gene: TRBD2
J gene: TRBJ2-1
clone size: -
V gene: TRBV19
CDR3 length: 16
CDR3 DNA: TGTGCCAGTAGTATACGCGGGGGGGCCTCCTACAATGAGCAGTTCTTC
CDR3 protein: CASSIRGGASYNEQFF

D gene: -
J gene: TRBJ1-2
clone size: -
V gene: TRBV3-1/TRBV3-2
CDR3 length: 13
CDR3 DNA: TGTGCCAGCAGCCAAGTCACGAGCTATGGCTACACCTTC
CDR3 protein: CASSQVTSYGYTF

D gene: TRBD2
J gene: TRBJ2-2
clone size: -
V gene: TRBV7-9
CDR3 length: 15
CDR3 DNA: TGTGCCAGCACCTCCGGGACTAAGAACACCGGGGAGCTGTTTTTT
CDR3 protein: CASTSGTKNTGELFF

D gene: TRBD1
J gene: TRBJ2-6
clone size: -
V gene: TRBV14
CDR3 length: 16
CDR3 DNA: TGTGCCAGCAGCCAAAAAAAGGGGGCCGGGGCCAACGTCCTGACTTTC
CDR3 protein: CASSQKKGAGANVLTF

D gene: TRBD2
J gene: TRBJ2-3
clone size: once
V gene: TRBV7-2
CDR3 length: 17
CDR3 DNA: TGTGCCACCAGCAGCTTAGAGGTACTAGCGGGAAGTGATACGCAGTATTTT
CDR3 protein: CATSSLEVLAGSDTQYF

D gene: -
J gene: TRBJ2-4
clone size: -
V gene: TRBV3-1/TRBV3-2
CDR3 length: 14
CDR3 DNA: TGTGCCAGCAGCCAAGATAACAGCAAAAACATTCAGTACTTC
CDR3 protein: CASSQDNSKNIQYF

D gene: TRBD1
J gene: TRBJ2-3
clone size: -
V gene: TRBV25-1
CDR3 length: 15
CDR3 DNA: TGTGCCAGCAGTGGGACAGGAACTAGCACAGATACGCAGTATTTT
CDR3 protein: CASSGTGTSTDTQYF

D gene: -
J gene: TRBJ1-5
clone size: few
V gene: TRBV19
CDR3 length: 15
CDR3 DNA: TGTGCCAGTAGTATTGGCAGTTCTAGCAATCAGCCCCAGCATTTT
CDR3 protein: CASSIGSSSNQPQHF

D gene: TRBD1
J gene: TRBJ1-1
clone size: few
V gene: TRBV2
CDR3 length: 17
CDR3 DNA: TGTGCCAGCAGTTCTAACAACAGGGGGCGCGGGAACACTGAAGCTTTCTTT
CDR3 protein: CASSSNNRGRGNTEAFF

D gene: -
J gene: TRBJ1-1
clone size: few
V gene: TRBV19
CDR3 length: 13
CDR3 DNA: TGTGCCAGTAGTATAGTCGGGGACACTGAAGCTTTCTTT
CDR3 protein: CASSIVGDTEAFF

D gene: -
J gene: TRBJ2-3
clone size: -
V gene: TRBV30
CDR3 length: 16
CDR3 DNA: TGTGCCTGGGGTCGAAACATCGGGGGTTTGACAGATACGCAGTATTTT
CDR3 protein: CAWGRNIGGLTDTQYF

D gene: TRBD1
J gene: TRBJ1-2
clone size: -
V gene: TRBV19
CDR3 length: 15
CDR3 DNA: TGTGCCAGTACCCCTGAGGGACAGCCATTCTATGGCTACACCTTC
CDR3 protein: CASTPEGQPFYGYTF

D gene: TRBD1
J gene: TRBJ2-1
clone size: once
V gene: TRBV19
CDR3 length: 13
CDR3 DNA: TGTGCCAGTAGCACTGCCCCGACAGGGAGAGCGTTCTTC
CDR3 protein: CASSTAPTGRAFF

D gene: TRBD1
J gene: TRBJ2-7
clone size: -
V gene: TRBV6-5
CDR3 length: 14
CDR3 DNA: TGTGCCAGCAGGAAAAACAGGGGGCCCTACGAGCAGTACTTC
CDR3 protein: CASRKNRGPYEQYF

D gene: TRBD2
J gene: TRBJ2-5
clone size: once
V gene: TRBV28
CDR3 length: 16
CDR3 DNA: TGTGCCAGCAGTTTATTACCGGGGGGGCGAAGGGAGACCCAGTACTTC
CDR3 protein: CASSLLPGGRRETQYF

D gene: -
J gene: TRBJ1-2
clone size: few
V gene: TRBV3-1/TRBV3-2
CDR3 length: 14
CDR3 DNA: TGTGCCAGCAGTCTCCTGACAGGCCCAGTGAGCTACACCTTC
CDR3 protein: CASSLLTGPVSYTF

D gene: -
J gene: TRBJ1-1
clone size: -
V gene: TRBV28
CDR3 length: 16
CDR3 DNA: TGTGCCAGCAGCCCGACAGGTGAAGGAATGAACACTGAAGCTTTCTTT
CDR3 protein: CASSPTGEGMNTEAFF

D gene: TRBD1
J gene: TRBJ1-4
clone size: -
V gene: TRBV4-3
CDR3 length: 16
CDR3 DNA: TGCGCCAGCAGCCAGGGACAGACAGGGGCAGGGGAAAAACTGTTTTTT
CDR3 protein: CASSQGQTGAGEKLFF

D gene: -
J gene: TRBJ2-3
clone size: -
V gene: TRBV5-1
CDR3 length: 17
CDR3 DNA: TGCGCCAGCAGCCGCGATACCTCAGGACTCTACACAGATACGCAGTATTTT
CDR3 protein: CASSRDTSGLYTDTQYF

D gene: TRBD1
J gene: TRBJ1-1
clone size: once
V gene: TRBV5-1
CDR3 length: 15
CDR3 DNA: TGCGCCAGCAGCCGGGACAGGGGCATAGGCACTGAAGCTTTCTTT
CDR3 protein: CASSRDRGIGTEAFF

D gene: TRBD1
J gene: TRBJ1-1
clone size: -
V gene: TRBV11-2
CDR3 length: 14
CDR3 DNA: TGTGCCAGCAGTTCCCAGGGGGCGTACACTGAAGCTTTCTTT
CDR3 protein: CASSSQGAYTEAFF

D gene: -
J gene: TRBJ1-4
clone size: -
V gene: TRBV19
CDR3 length: 15
CDR3 DNA: TGTGCCAGTAGTATTGGAGGGGCAACTAATGAAAAACTGTTTTTT
CDR3 protein: CASSIGGATNEKLFF

D gene: -
J gene: TRBJ1-1
clone size: -
V gene: TRBV19
CDR3 length: 16
CDR3 DNA: TGTGCCAGTAGTATAGGCCAGGTGCTAATGAACACTGAAGCTTTCTTT
CDR3 protein: CASSIGQVLMNTEAFF

D gene: TRBD2
J gene: TRBJ2-3
clone size: -
V gene: TRBV14
CDR3 length: 16
CDR3 DNA: TGTGCCAGCAGCCAGGCGGAGCGGGGAAGCACAGATACGCAGTATTTT
CDR3 protein: CASSQAERGSTDTQYF

D gene: TRBD2
J gene: TRBJ2-2
clone size: -
V gene: TRBV5-4
CDR3 length: 16
CDR3 DNA: TGTGCCAGCAGCTTGGCGCCAGCGGGGGGACGCGGGGAGCTGTTTTTT
CDR3 protein: CASSLAPAGGRGELFF

D gene: TRBD1
J gene: TRBJ1-2
clone size: -
V gene: TRBV24-1
CDR3 length: 16
CDR3 DNA: TGTGCCACCAGTGATCCCAGGGACAGGGTTAAGGAAGGCTACACCTTC
CDR3 protein: CATSDPRDRVKEGYTF

D gene: TRBD2
J gene: TRBJ2-2
clone size: -
V gene: TRBV30
CDR3 length: 15
CDR3 DNA: TGTGCCTGGAGTAGACTAGCGGCGAACACCGGGGAGCTGTTTTTT
CDR3 protein: CAWSRLAANTGELFF

D gene: TRBD2
J gene: TRBJ2-1
clone size: -
V gene: TRBV5-1
CDR3 length: 15
CDR3 DNA: TGCGCCAGCAGTAGTCAAGCGGGAGGTTTGGGTGAGCAGTTCTTC
CDR3 protein: CASSSQAGGLGEQFF

D gene: -
J gene: TRBJ1-2
clone size: medium-sized
V gene: TRBV6-2/TRBV6-3
CDR3 length: 13
CDR3 DNA: TGTGCCAGCAGTTACGGTAGGGAGTATGGCTACACCTTC
CDR3 protein: CASSYGREYGYTF

D gene: TRBD2
J gene: TRBJ2-1
clone size: -
V gene: TRBV5-4
CDR3 length: 16
CDR3 DNA: TGTGCCAGCAGCCTTTGGACTAGCGGGGGATACAATGAGCAGTTCTTC
CDR3 protein: CASSLWTSGGYNEQFF